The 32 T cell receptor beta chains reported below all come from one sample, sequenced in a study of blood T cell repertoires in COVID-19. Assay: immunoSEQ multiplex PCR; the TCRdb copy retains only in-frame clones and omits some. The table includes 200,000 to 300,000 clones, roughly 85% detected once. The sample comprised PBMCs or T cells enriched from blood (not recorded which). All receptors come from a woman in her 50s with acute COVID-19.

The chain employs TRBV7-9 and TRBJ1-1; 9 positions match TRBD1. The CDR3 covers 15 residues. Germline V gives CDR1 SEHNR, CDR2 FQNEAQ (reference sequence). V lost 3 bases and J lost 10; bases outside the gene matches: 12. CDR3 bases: TGTGCCAGCAGCTTGGTCGCACAGGGGGCTGTGCGAGCTTTCTTT. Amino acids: CASSLVAQGAVRAFF. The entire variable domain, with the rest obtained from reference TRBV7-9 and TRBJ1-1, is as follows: DTGVSQNPRHKITKRGQNVTFRCDPISEHNRLYWYRQTLGQGPEFLTYFQNEAQLEKSRLLSDRFSAERPKGSFSTLEIQRTEQGDSAMYLCASSLVAQGAVRAFFGQGTRLTVV.

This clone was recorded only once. The CDR3 is CASSFRQAGGYTF. In DNA, the CDR3 is TGTGCCAGCAGTTTTCGGCAGGCAGGTGGCTACACCTTC. This chain joins TRBV12-3 or TRBV12-4 and TRBJ1-2, with D unclear. The CDR3 totals 13 residues. The V gene lost 3 bases and the J gene lost 7 bases, with 12 bases spanning the gap.

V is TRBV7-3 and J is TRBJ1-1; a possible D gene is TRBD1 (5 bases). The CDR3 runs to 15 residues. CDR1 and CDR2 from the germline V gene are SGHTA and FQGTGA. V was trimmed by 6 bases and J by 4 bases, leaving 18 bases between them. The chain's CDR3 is CASSNSGGGITEAFF. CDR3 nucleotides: TGTGCCAGCAGTAACTCCGGTGGGGGGATCACTGAAGCTTTCTTT.

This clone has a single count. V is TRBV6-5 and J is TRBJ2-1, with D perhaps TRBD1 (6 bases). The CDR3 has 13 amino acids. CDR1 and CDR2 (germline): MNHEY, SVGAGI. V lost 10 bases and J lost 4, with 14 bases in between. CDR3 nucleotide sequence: TGTGCCACCTCGAGCAGGGGATACAATGAGCAGTTCTTC. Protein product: CATSSRGYNEQFF.

The CDR3 sequence is CASSSRQGGRPFF. In DNA, the CDR3 is TGTGCCAGCAGTTCTCGACAGGGAGGTCGACCTTTCTTT. The genes are TRBV5-6 and TRBJ1-1; 7 nucleotides agree with TRBD1. CDR1 is SGHDT, CDR2 YYEEEE, per germline. J lost 12 bases, V lost 5 bases, and 13 bases had no gene match. CDR3 length equals 13 residues.

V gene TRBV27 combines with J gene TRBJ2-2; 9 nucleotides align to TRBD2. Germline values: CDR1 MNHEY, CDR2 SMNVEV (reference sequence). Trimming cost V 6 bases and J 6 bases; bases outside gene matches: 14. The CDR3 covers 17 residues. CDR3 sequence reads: CASSSPGAGGLAGELFF. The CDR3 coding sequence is TGTGCCAGCAGCTCGCCGGGTGCGGGGGGGCTCGCCGGGGAGCTGTTTTTT.

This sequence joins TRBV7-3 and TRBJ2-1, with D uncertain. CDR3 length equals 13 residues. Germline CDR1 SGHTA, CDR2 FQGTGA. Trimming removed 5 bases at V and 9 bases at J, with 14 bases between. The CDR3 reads CASSDQSGSEQFF. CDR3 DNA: TGTGCCAGCAGCGACCAGTCAGGTAGTGAGCAGTTCTTC. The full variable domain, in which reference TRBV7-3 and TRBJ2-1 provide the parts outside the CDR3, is GAGVSQTPSNKVTEKGKYVELRCDPISGHTALYWYRQSLGQGPEFLIYFQGTGAADDSGLPNDRFFAVRPEGSVSTLKIQRTERGDSAVYLCASSDQSGSEQFFGPGTRLTVL.

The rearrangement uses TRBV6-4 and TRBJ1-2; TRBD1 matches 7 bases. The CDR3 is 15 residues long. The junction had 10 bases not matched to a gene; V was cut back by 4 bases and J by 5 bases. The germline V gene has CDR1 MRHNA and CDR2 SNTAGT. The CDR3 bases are TGTGCCAGCAGTGCCTACCCCGGGACAGAATATGGCTACACCTTC. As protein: CASSAYPGTEYGYTF.

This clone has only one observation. CDR3 coding DNA: TGTGCCAGCAGCCAAGATCGGGTGGGGCTAGCGGGGGGCCAAGAGACCCAGTACTTC. Its protein is CASSQDRVGLAGGQETQYF. The rearrangement uses TRBV3-1 (or the pseudogene TRBV3-2) and TRBJ2-5; TRBD2 agrees at 11 bases. Looked up from germline, CDR1 is LGHDT and CDR2 is YNNKEL (reference sequence). The CDR3 has 19 amino acids. Losses at the gene ends were 0 bases for V and 1 base for J; bases not matched to a gene: 10.

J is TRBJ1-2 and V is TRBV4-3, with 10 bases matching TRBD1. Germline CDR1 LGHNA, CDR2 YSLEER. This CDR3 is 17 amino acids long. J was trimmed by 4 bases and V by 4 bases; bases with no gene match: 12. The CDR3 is CASSPTILTGGVYGYTF. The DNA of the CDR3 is TGCGCCAGCAGCCCTACAATCCTGACAGGGGGCGTCTATGGCTACACCTTC.

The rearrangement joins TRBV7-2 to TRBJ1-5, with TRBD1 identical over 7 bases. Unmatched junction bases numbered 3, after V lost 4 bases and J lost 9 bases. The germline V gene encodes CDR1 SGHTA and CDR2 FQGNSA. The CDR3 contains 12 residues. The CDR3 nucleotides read TGTGCCAGCAGCTCGACAGGGATGCCCCAGCATTTT. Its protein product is CASSSTGMPQHF. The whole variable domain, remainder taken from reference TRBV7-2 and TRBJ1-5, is GAGVSQSPSNKVTEKGKDVELRCDPISGHTALYWYRQSLGQGLEFLIYFQGNSAPDKSGLPSDRFSAERTGGSVSTLTIQRTQQEDSAVYLCASSSTGMPQHFGDGTRLSIL.

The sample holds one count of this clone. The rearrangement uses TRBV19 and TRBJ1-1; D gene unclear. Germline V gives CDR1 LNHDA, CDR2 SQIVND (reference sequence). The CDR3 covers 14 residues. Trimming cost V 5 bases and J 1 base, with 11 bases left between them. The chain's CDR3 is CASSDDSRNTEAFF. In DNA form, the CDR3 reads TGTGCCAGTAGTGACGACTCACGGAACACTGAAGCTTTCTTT.

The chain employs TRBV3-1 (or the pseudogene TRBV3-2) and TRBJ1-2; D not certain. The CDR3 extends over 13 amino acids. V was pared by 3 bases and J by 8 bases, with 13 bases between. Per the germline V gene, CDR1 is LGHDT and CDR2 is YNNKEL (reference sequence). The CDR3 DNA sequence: TGTGCCAGCAGCCATAAGGCGAGGGTCGGCTACACCTTC. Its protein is CASSHKARVGYTF.

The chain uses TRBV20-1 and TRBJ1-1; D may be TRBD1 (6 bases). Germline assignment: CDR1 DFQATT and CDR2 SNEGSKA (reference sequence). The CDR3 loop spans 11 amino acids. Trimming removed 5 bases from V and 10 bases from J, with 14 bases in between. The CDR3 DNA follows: TGCAGTGCTTCCCGACAGGAGAGAGCTTTCTTT. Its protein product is CSASRQERAFF.

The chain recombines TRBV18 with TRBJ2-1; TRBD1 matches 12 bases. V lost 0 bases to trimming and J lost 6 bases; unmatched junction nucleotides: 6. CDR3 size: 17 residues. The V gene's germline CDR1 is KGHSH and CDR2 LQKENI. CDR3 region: CASSPPGQGAITNEQFF. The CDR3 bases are TGTGCCAGCTCACCACCGGGACAGGGGGCCATCACCAATGAGCAGTTCTTC. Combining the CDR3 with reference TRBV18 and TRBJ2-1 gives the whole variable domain NAGVMQNPRHLVRRRGQEARLRCSPMKGHSHVYWYRQLPEEGLKFMVYLQKENIIDESGMPKERFSAEFPKEGPSILRIQQVVRGDSAAYFCASSPPGQGAITNEQFFGPGTRLTVL.

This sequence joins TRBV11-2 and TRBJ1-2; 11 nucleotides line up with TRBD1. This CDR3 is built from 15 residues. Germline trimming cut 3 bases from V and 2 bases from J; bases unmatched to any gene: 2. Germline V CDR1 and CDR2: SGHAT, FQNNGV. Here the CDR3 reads CASSFGTGGNYGYTF. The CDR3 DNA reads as TGTGCCAGCAGCTTCGGGACAGGGGGAAACTATGGCTACACCTTC. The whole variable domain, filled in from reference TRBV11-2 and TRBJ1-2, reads EAGVAQSPRYKIIEKRQSVAFWCNPISGHATLYWYQQILGQGPKLLIQFQNNGVVDDSQLPKDRFSAERLKGVDSTLKIQPAKLEDSAVYLCASSFGTGGNYGYTFGSGTRLTVV.

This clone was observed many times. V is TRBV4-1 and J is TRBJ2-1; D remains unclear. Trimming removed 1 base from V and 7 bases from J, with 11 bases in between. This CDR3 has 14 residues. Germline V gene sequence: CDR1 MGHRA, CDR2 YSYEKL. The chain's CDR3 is CASSQGQVGNEQFF. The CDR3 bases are TGCGCCAGCAGCCAAGGGCAGGTCGGAAATGAGCAGTTCTTC.

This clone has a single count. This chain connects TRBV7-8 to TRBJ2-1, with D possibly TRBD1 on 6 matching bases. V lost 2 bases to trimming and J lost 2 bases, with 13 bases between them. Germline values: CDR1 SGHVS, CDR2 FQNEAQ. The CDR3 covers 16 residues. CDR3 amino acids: CASSLLGGSAYNEQFF. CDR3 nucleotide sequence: TGTGCCAGCAGCTTACTAGGGGGTAGCGCCTACAATGAGCAGTTCTTC.

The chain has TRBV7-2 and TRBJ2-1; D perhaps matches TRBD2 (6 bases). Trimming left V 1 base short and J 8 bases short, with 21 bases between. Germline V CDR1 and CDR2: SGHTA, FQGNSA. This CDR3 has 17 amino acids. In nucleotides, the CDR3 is TGTGCCAGCAGCTTAGTCGGCGGGGCCTCTTCGGCCTATGAGCAGTTCTTC. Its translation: CASSLVGGASSAYEQFF.

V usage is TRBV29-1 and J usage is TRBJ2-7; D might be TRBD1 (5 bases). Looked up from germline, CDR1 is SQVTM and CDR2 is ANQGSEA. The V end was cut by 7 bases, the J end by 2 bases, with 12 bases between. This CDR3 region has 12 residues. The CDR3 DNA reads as TGCAGCGGGCGCTCAGGGCCCTACGAGCAGTACTTC. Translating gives CSGRSGPYEQYF.

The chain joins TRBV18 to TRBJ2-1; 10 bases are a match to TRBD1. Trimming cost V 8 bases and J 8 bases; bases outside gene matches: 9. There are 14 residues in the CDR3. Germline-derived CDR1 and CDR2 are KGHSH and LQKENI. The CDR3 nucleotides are TGTGCCAGCCTGCGGGACAGGGGTACCGATGAGCAGTTCTTC. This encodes CASLRDRGTDEQFF.

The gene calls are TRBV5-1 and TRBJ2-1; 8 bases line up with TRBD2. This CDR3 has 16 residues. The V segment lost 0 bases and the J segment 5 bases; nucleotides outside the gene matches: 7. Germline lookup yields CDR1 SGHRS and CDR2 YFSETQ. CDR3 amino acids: CASSLAGGLIHNEQFF. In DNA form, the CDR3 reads TGCGCCAGCAGCTTGGCGGGGGGGCTGATTCACAATGAGCAGTTCTTC.

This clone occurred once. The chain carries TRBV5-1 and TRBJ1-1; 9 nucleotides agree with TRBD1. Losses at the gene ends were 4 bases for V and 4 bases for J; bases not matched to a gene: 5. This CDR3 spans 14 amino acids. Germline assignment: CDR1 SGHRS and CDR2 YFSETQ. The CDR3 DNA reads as TGCGCCAGCAGCAGGGGACAGGGTATCACTGAAGCTTTCTTT. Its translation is CASSRGQGITEAFF.

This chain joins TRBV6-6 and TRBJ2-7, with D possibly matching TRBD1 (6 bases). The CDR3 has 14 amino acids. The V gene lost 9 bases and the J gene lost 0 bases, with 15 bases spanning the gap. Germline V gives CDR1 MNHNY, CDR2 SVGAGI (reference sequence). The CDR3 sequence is CASFRGQSSYEQYF. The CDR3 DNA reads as TGTGCCAGTTTCAGGGGCCAAAGCTCCTACGAGCAGTACTTC.

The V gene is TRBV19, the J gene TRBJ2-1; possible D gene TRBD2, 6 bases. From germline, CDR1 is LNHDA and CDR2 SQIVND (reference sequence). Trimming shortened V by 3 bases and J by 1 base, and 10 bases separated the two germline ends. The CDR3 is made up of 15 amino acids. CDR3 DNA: TGTGCCAGTAGTATGGGCGCGGGATCCTACAATGAGCAGTTCTTC. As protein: CASSMGAGSYNEQFF.

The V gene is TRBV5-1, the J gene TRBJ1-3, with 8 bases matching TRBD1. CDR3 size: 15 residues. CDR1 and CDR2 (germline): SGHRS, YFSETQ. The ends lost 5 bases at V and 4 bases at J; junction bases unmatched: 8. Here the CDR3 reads CASSDRGITGNTIYF. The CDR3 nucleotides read TGCGCCAGCAGTGACAGGGGAATTACCGGAAACACCATATATTTT.

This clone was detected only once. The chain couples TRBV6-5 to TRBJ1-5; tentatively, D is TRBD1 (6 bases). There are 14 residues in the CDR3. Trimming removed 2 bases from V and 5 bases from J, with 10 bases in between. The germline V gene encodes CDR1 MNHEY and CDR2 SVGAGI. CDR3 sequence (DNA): TGTGCCAGCAGTTACAGGGGGTTGGATCAGCCCCAGCATTTT. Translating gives CASSYRGLDQPQHF.

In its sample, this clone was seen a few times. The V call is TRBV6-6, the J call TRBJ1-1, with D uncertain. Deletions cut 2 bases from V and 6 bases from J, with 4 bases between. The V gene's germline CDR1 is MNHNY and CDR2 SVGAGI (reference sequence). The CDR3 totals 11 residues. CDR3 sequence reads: CASSYIAEAFF. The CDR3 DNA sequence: TGTGCCAGCAGTTACATCGCTGAAGCTTTCTTT.

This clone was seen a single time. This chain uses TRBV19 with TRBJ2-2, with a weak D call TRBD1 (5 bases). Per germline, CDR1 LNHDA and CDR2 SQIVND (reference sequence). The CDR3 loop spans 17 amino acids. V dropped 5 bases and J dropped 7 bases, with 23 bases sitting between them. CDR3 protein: CASSPETPGPRIGELFF. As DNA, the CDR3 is TGTGCCAGTAGTCCCGAGACCCCAGGGCCAAGAATCGGGGAGCTGTTTTTT.

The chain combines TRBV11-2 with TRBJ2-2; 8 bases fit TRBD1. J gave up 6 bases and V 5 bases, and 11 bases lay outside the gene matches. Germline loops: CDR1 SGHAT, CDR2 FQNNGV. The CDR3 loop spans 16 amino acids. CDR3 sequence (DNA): TGTGCCAGCAGCCCCACGCCAGGGGGCGCCCCCGGGGAGCTGTTTTTT. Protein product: CASSPTPGGAPGELFF. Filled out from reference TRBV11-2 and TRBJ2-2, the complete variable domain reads EAGVAQSPRYKIIEKRQSVAFWCNPISGHATLYWYQQILGQGPKLLIQFQNNGVVDDSQLPKDRFSAERLKGVDSTLKIQPAKLEDSAVYLCASSPTPGGAPGELFFGEGSRLTVL.

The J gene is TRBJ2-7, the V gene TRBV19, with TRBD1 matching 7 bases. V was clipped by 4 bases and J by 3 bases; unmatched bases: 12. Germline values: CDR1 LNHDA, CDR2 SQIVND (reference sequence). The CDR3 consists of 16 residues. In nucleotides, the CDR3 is TGTGCCAGTAGTAACCGGGACAGCCTGGGTGACTACGAGCAGTACTTC. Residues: CASSNRDSLGDYEQYF.

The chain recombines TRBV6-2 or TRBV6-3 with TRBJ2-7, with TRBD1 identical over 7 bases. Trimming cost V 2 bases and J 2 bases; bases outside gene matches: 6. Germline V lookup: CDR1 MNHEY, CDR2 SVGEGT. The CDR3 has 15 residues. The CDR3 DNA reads TGTGCCAGCAGTTACGCCGGGACAGACACCTACGAGCAGTACTTC. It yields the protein CASSYAGTDTYEQYF.